These 28 T cell receptor beta chains were sequenced from one sample in a study of cytomegalovirus exposure and HLA in healthy donors. Primers: 60 Vbeta forward and 13 Jbeta reverse. TCRdb's table, derived via immunoSEQ multiplex PCR, lists solely in-frame clones and lacks some. This table holds around 65,000 clones, 65% to 90% found once. Sequencing input: PBMCs. All receptors derive from a female donor in good health and CMV-seronegative.

The chain is built from TRBV28 and TRBJ1-1; D is uncertain. The germline V and J ends were trimmed by 3 bases and 0 bases, with 5 bases remaining between them. This CDR3 is 13 amino acids long. Germline assignment: CDR1 MDHEN and CDR2 SYDVKM. CDR3 loop: CASSFSVNTEAFF. CDR3 bases: TGTGCCAGCAGTTTCTCTGTGAACACTGAAGCTTTCTTT.

A single count supports this clone. V usage is TRBV7-3 and J usage is TRBJ2-3; 15 bases match TRBD2. J gave up 0 bases and V 5 bases, and 3 bases lay outside the gene matches. Germline V gene data show CDR1 as SGHTA and CDR2 as FQGTGA. The CDR3 has 17 residues. The CDR3 coding sequence is TGTGCCAGCAGCCGCGGGACTAGCGGGAGGAGCACAGATACGCAGTATTTT. Translation gives CASSRGTSGRSTDTQYF.

CDR3 sequence reads: CATSRDRGPGNTIYF. The CDR3 DNA follows: TGTGCCACCAGCAGAGATCGGGGTCCAGGAAACACCATATATTTT. This chain links TRBV15 with TRBJ1-3; no definite D call. V was shortened by 0 bases and J by 4 bases, with 10 bases between the two germline ends. The CDR3 contains 15 residues. CDR1 LNHNV and CDR2 YYDKDF come from the germline V gene (reference sequence).

The chain couples TRBV5-5 to TRBJ1-4; 7 nucleotides agree with TRBD1. CDR1 is SGHKS, CDR2 YYEKEE, per germline (reference sequence). The CDR3 has 15 residues. The junction had 8 bases not matched to a gene; V was cut back by 4 bases and J by 5 bases. CDR3 in DNA: TGTGCCAGCAGCGTGGACAGGCCGTCAAATGAAAAACTGTTTTTT. This encodes CASSVDRPSNEKLFF. Filled out from reference TRBV5-5 and TRBJ1-4, the complete variable domain reads DAGVTQSPTHLIKTRGQQVTLRCSPISGHKSVSWYQQVLGQGPQFIFQYYEKEERGRGNFPDRFSARQFPNYSSELNVNALLLGDSALYLCASSVDRPSNEKLFFGSGTQLSVL.

V usage is TRBV2 and J usage is TRBJ2-1, with D perhaps TRBD2 (5 bases). Germline V CDR1 and CDR2: SNHLY, FYNNEI. V lost 3 bases, J lost 6 bases, and 15 bases lay in between. The CDR3 loop spans 15 amino acids. CDR3: CASSDLLRAGNEQFF. CDR3 nucleotides: TGTGCCAGCAGTGACCTATTGCGGGCGGGCAATGAGCAGTTCTTC. Together with reference TRBV2 and TRBJ2-1, the CDR3 gives the full variable domain: EPEVTQTPSHQVTQMGQEVILRCVPISNHLYFYWYRQILGQKVEFLVSFYNNEISEKSEIFDDQFSVERPDGSNFTLKIRSTKLEDSAMYFCASSDLLRAGNEQFFGPGTRLTVL.

This chain links TRBV6-1 with TRBJ1-1; D not resolved. The germline gives CDR1 MNHNS, CDR2 SASEGT. With 3 bases removed from V and 1 base from J, the gap between germline ends came to 6 bases. This CDR3 spans 13 amino acids. The CDR3 reads CASSERQNTEAFF. The CDR3 coding sequence is TGTGCCAGCAGTGAGAGACAGAACACTGAAGCTTTCTTT.

The chain has TRBV19 and TRBJ2-7; perhaps TRBD2 as D (6 bases). The CDR3 consists of 14 residues. Trimming left V 7 bases short and J 4 bases short, with 17 bases between. CDR1 is LNHDA, CDR2 SQIVND, per germline (reference sequence). The CDR3 sequence is CASNPKGGRYEQYF. CDR3 nucleotide sequence: TGTGCCAGTAATCCCAAAGGAGGGAGATACGAGCAGTACTTC.

V is TRBV27 and J is TRBJ2-3; TRBD1 matches 7 bases. CDR1 MNHEY and CDR2 SMNVEV come from the germline V gene (reference sequence). V was pared by 6 bases and J by 4 bases, with 7 bases of the junction left unmatched. CDR3 length: 14 amino acids. Here the CDR3 DNA reads TGTGCCAGCAGGGCAGACAGGGTAGCAGATACGCAGTATTTT. It yields the protein CASRADRVADTQYF.

V gene TRBV19 combines with J gene TRBJ2-1; D might be TRBD2 (5 bases). Looked up from germline, CDR1 is LNHDA and CDR2 is SQIVND (reference sequence). This CDR3 comprises 14 residues. V was pared by 6 bases and J by 8 bases, with 17 bases between. This CDR3 reads CASSPSRNLDEQFF. The CDR3, as DNA: TGTGCCAGTAGCCCTAGCCGTAACCTCGATGAGCAGTTCTTC.

The rearrangement joins TRBV16 to TRBJ1-4; D possibly corresponds to TRBD1 (5 bases). The CDR3 totals 13 residues. V dropped 4 bases and J dropped 7 bases, with 10 bases sitting between them. Germline V gene data show CDR1 as KGHSY and CDR2 as FQNENV. The CDR3 DNA reads TGTGCCAGCAGCCGTGACAGTGGTGAAAAACTGTTTTTT. Amino acid sequence: CASSRDSGEKLFF.

This clone turned up a few times. This chain connects TRBV5-1 to TRBJ2-4; TRBD2 might be the D (6 bases). The germline V gene has CDR1 SGHRS and CDR2 YFSETQ. Trimming stripped 3 bases from V and 3 bases from J, with 13 bases between. The CDR3 is made up of 15 amino acids. The CDR3 region is CASSSGSENKNIQYF. The CDR3 DNA follows: TGCGCCAGCAGCTCCGGGAGCGAGAACAAAAACATTCAGTACTTC.

The chain joins TRBV9 to TRBJ1-2; D is possibly TRBD1 (6 bases). The V and J ends lost 3 bases and 4 bases respectively, with 13 bases between them. CDR1 is SGDLS, CDR2 YYNGEE, per germline. This CDR3 has 14 amino acids. Here the CDR3 reads CASSGRTDFYGYTF. As DNA, the CDR3 is TGTGCCAGCAGCGGAAGGACAGACTTCTATGGCTACACCTTC.

On this clone itself: In the same sample, other DNA sequences code for this CDR3. The chain has TRBV7-9 and TRBJ2-6; D may be TRBD1 (6 bases). The V end lost 2 bases, the J end lost 2 bases, and 7 bases lay between the germline ends. Germline V gene lookup returns CDR1 SEHNR and CDR2 FQNEAQ (reference sequence). CDR3 length equals 15 residues. The DNA of the CDR3 is TGTGCCAGCAGCTTACAGGGGACTGGGGCCAACGTCCTGACTTTC. Translating it yields CASSLQGTGANVLTF.

The V and J genes are TRBV18 and TRBJ1-4; a weak D match, TRBD1 (5 bases). V was shortened by 4 bases and J by 2 bases, with 11 bases between the two germline ends. Germline CDR1 is KGHSH and CDR2 is LQKENI. The CDR3 has 15 amino acids. Written as DNA, the CDR3 is TGTGCCAGCTCACGGTCGACAGCTACTAATGAAAAACTGTTTTTT. Translation: CASSRSTATNEKLFF.

This clone was recorded a few times. The rearrangement joins TRBV10-3 to TRBJ2-7, with 8 bases aligning to TRBD2. Trimming removed 6 bases from V and 2 bases from J; junction bases left unmatched: 6. The CDR3 is 14 amino acids. CDR1 is ENHRY, CDR2 SYGVKD, per germline. The CDR3 nucleotides read TGTGCCATCAGCCCTAGCGGGCCGGCCTACGAGCAGTACTTC. It translates to CAISPSGPAYEQYF.

The chain carries TRBV27 and TRBJ2-3; a weak D match, TRBD1 (5 bases). The CDR3 is made up of 13 amino acids. The ends were cut back, 6 bases at V and 1 base at J, with 8 bases in the middle. Germline CDR1 is MNHEY and CDR2 is SMNVEV (reference sequence). The CDR3 reads CASRKTGTDTQYF. The CDR3 bases are TGTGCCAGCAGGAAGACAGGCACAGATACGCAGTATTTT.

V is TRBV19 and J is TRBJ2-5; 7 bases agree with TRBD1. V was pared by 4 bases and J by 4 bases, with 3 bases of the junction left unmatched. The CDR3 runs to 13 residues. CDR1 is LNHDA and CDR2 is SQIVND in the germline V gene (reference sequence). The CDR3 is CASSNRDRETQYF. The CDR3 DNA reads TGTGCCAGTAGTAACCGGGACAGAGAGACCCAGTACTTC.

CDR3 coding DNA: TGTGCCAGCAGTAGACAGGGGGCCCACGAGCAGTACTTC. Its translation: CASSRQGAHEQYF. The V gene is TRBV2, the J gene TRBJ2-5; 10 bases match TRBD1. The J call may be wrong; the DNA end is better matched by TRBJ2-7. The CDR3 has 13 residues. CDR1 SNHLY and CDR2 FYNNEI come from the germline V gene.

V and J are TRBV5-5 and TRBJ2-7, with TRBD1 identical over 12 bases. V shed 2 bases, J shed 0 bases, and the junction held 6 bases outside the gene matches. The length of the CDR3 is 17 residues. The germline V gene has CDR1 SGHKS and CDR2 YYEKEE (reference sequence). CDR3 nucleotides: TGTGCCAGCAGCTTCGGGACAGGGGGCGCGAGCTCCTACGAGCAGTACTTC. This codes for CASSFGTGGASSYEQYF.

CDR3 bases: TGTGCCAGCAGTGTTGGAGTCTTGAACACTGAAGCTTTCTTT. Translating gives CASSVGVLNTEAFF. This chain links TRBV2 with TRBJ1-1; D is uncertain. V dropped 4 bases and J dropped 0 bases, with 9 bases sitting between them. From germline, CDR1 is SNHLY and CDR2 FYNNEI. The length of the CDR3 is 14 residues.

The chain carries TRBV6-6 and TRBJ2-7; D not certain. Trimming cost V 0 bases and J 0 bases, with 6 bases left between them. The CDR3 is 14 amino acids. Germline V gene data show CDR1 as MNHNY and CDR2 as SVGAGI (reference sequence). The CDR3: CASSYSAGSYEQYF. Here the CDR3 DNA reads TGTGCCAGCAGTTACTCGGCAGGCTCCTACGAGCAGTACTTC.

This chain links TRBV7-2 with TRBJ2-7; perhaps TRBD2 as D (5 bases). V shed 0 bases and J shed 1 base, with 10 bases lying between them. The CDR3 is 15 amino acids. Germline values: CDR1 SGHTA, CDR2 FQGNSA. The CDR3 DNA sequence: TGTGCCAGCAGCTTAGCGCCCGGGGAGTCCTACGAGCAGTACTTC. Protein product: CASSLAPGESYEQYF.

In its sample, this clone was seen once. The gene calls are TRBV5-1 and TRBJ2-7; D is undetermined. The CDR3 contains 14 residues. V was clipped by 0 bases and J by 5 bases, with 12 bases between them. Germline V gene data show CDR1 as SGHRS and CDR2 as YFSETQ. CDR3 sequence (DNA): TGCGCCAGCAGCTTGGTCCCGAGTCCTCACGAGCAGTACTTC. Protein: CASSLVPSPHEQYF.

The chain links TRBV18 to TRBJ2-7; D may be TRBD2 (5 bases). From germline, CDR1 is KGHSH and CDR2 LQKENI. The CDR3 length is 14 residues. Trimming pared 3 bases from V and 4 bases from J, leaving 13 bases between. The CDR3 bases are TGTGCCAGCTCACCGGACTCGCAGACATACGAGCAGTACTTC. Amino acid sequence: CASSPDSQTYEQYF. The entire variable domain, with the rest obtained from reference TRBV18 and TRBJ2-7, is as follows: NAGVMQNPRHLVRRRGQEARLRCSPMKGHSHVYWYRQLPEEGLKFMVYLQKENIIDESGMPKERFSAEFPKEGPSILRIQQVVRGDSAAYFCASSPDSQTYEQYFGPGTRLTVT.

V is TRBV19 and J is TRBJ1-2; 7 bases align to TRBD1. Germline lookup yields CDR1 LNHDA and CDR2 SQIVND (reference sequence). J was trimmed by 8 bases and V by 4 bases; bases with no gene match: 13. This CDR3 is 15 amino acids long. The CDR3 here is CASSTTGTDLLGYTF. CDR3 bases: TGTGCCAGTAGTACAACCGGGACAGACCTTTTAGGCTACACCTTC.

This chain joins TRBV7-2 and TRBJ1-4; D ambiguous. Germline V gives CDR1 SGHTA, CDR2 FQGNSA. V dropped 3 bases and J dropped 8 bases, with 10 bases sitting between them. CDR3 length: 13 residues. Written as DNA, the CDR3 is TGTGCCAGCAGCTTGGGCAGTCCCGAAAAACTGTTTTTT. Amino acids: CASSLGSPEKLFF.

The chain uses TRBV18 and TRBJ2-7, with 9 bases identical to TRBD1. V gave up 6 bases and J gave up 4 bases; unmatched junction bases: 7. CDR3 size: 14 residues. Germline V gene data show CDR1 as KGHSH and CDR2 as LQKENI. The CDR3 DNA sequence: TGTGCCAGCTCCCTCAGACAGGGGGAGTACGAGCAGTACTTC. Translated: CASSLRQGEYEQYF.

The V gene is TRBV27, the J gene TRBJ1-2; 10 bases map to TRBD1. CDR1 and CDR2 (germline): MNHEY, SMNVEV (reference sequence). Losses at the gene ends were 7 bases for V and 2 bases for J; bases not matched to a gene: 13. CDR3 length: 17 residues. The CDR3 reads CASTRLGTGEMNYGYTF. The CDR3 coding sequence is TGTGCCAGCACCCGTCTCGGGACAGGGGAAATGAACTATGGCTACACCTTC.